This T cell receptor (beta chain) was sequenced during a study of Ad26.COV2.S vaccination and SARS-CoV-2 variants. The treatment denotes: some 19 received Ad26.COV2.S at low or high dose, single or two shots; roughly 5 received placebo; per-sample allocation not given. Collection of the samples took place on day 63 after the first injection of vaccine or placebo. Profiled with immunoSEQ multiplex PCR; TCRdb holds only in-frame clones, not every one. Among a few hundred thousand clones, roughly 90% were seen once, and the ten largest hold 9% to 15%. This clone appeared once. This CDR3 is built from 14 residues. The V end was cut by 2 bases, the J end by 4 bases, with 11 bases between. CDR1 is MNHNS and CDR2 is SASEGT in the germline V gene.

The source of this sequence is a person aged 18 to 65 who received the Ad26.COV2.S COVID-19 vaccine or a placebo. V is TRBV6-1 and J is TRBJ2-5, with D possibly TRBD2 on 6 matching bases. The sample was peripheral blood, taken in a trial of Ad26.COV2.S vaccine versus placebo. For the CDR3, the DNA is TGTGCCAGCAGTGAAATAGGAGGGCGAGAGACCCAGTACTTC. Protein sequence: CASSEIGGRETQYF.